This TCR beta chain was identified in a study of blood T cell repertoires in COVID-19. Study context: Samples of COVID-19 (acute and convalescent) were obtained from the United States, Italy and Spain. PBMCs, B-cell-depleted T cells, or T cells were the source of the cDNA or gDNA that made up the material.

Methods used by the authors: Amplification from reference gene primers served as the basis for estimated nucleated cell counts. Clones were read by immunoSEQ multiplex PCR, and TCRdb kept only the in-frame ones, dropping some. The V and J calls and clone size come from that table; D and trimming were worked out from the DNA. The data contain 43,000 or so clones, around 87% of them singletons. Germline V gene lookup returns CDR1 MNHEY and CDR2 SMNVEV (reference sequence). This CDR3 is built from 14 residues. J was trimmed by 4 bases and V by 0 bases; bases with no gene match: 0. The specimen sequenced was peripheral blood. The sequence was collected from a woman aged 80 or over with active COVID-19. The chain couples TRBV27 to TRBJ1-2, with 9 bases fitting TRBD1. CDR3 loop: CASSLSGQGYGYTF. The DNA for the CDR3 is TGTGCCAGCAGTTTATCGGGACAGGGCTATGGCTACACCTTC.